This note documents a single TCR beta chain sequence. Its antigen is unknown. Naive CD8 cells lacked CD45RO, underwent positive selection for CCR7 and left out terminally differentiated effector memory CD45RA+ cells. These data originate in a study of shared clonotypes between healthy human individuals. Study-wide context: Every donor yielded three CD4 naive, three CD4 memory, two CD8 naive and one CD8 memory plate.

General observations from the study: Larger estimated richness was generally recorded for naive subsets relative to memory subsets. Clonotypes shared by all four sorted-subset donors had higher generation probabilities than non-shared clonotypes.

Original analysis: Filtering differed since immunoSEQ provided only junctions, with no quality scores. Only in-frame clones appear in the TCRdb table, and some are missing; sequencing was by immunoSEQ multiplex PCR. The DNA was the basis for D and trimming; V, J and clone size are from that table. The sample lists 1.5 million to 2.5 million clones; just under 95% were seen once. Sequenced material: naive CD8+ T cells sorted from blood. The sequence derives from a man aged 18 to 35 in good health.

The CDR3 loop is CASSEGDSQETQYF. In DNA, the CDR3 is TGTGCCAGCAGCGAGGGAGACTCCCAAGAGACCCAGTACTTC. The V gene is TRBV5-4, the J gene TRBJ2-5; D perhaps matches TRBD2 (5 bases). The ends were cut back, 4 bases at V and 1 base at J, with 11 bases in the middle. The germline V gene encodes CDR1 SGHNT and CDR2 YYREEE (reference sequence). This CDR3 is 14 amino acids long. The variable domain in full, with the rest retrieved from reference TRBV5-4 and TRBJ2-5, is ETGVTQSPTHLIKTRGQQVTLRCSSQSGHNTVSWYQQALGQGPQFIFQYYREEENGRGNFPPRFSGLQFPNYSSELNVNALELDDSALYLCASSEGDSQETQYFGPGTRLLVL.